The 3 T cell receptor beta chains in this list originate from one sample, sequenced in a study of naive and memory T cell subsets. A UMI-containing oligonucleotide was joined by 3' ligation to the TCR cDNA template. The SP2 primer and nested alpha and beta constant region primers amplified ligated cDNA in four rounds. Using its own MiXCR run on the 5' RACE reads, TCRdb lists one record per CDR3 protein. The table has some 60,000 distinct CDR3 sequences, 7.6% seen once. The receptor set was obtained from a female donor in good health.

This clonotype has a count of ten or more. The CDR3 loop reads CASSYSSGLPYTF. CDR3 coding DNA: TGTGCCAGCAGTTACTCTTCCGGGCTGCCCTACACCTTC. The gene calls are TRBV6-6 and TRBJ1-2, with D unclear. Trimming pared 0 bases from V and 10 bases from J, leaving 12 bases between. CDR1 is MNHNY and CDR2 is SVGAGI in the germline V gene (reference sequence). This CDR3 region has 13 residues.

This clonotype was recorded a few times. The chain carries TRBV5-1 and TRBJ2-7; 9 bases are a match to TRBD1. The CDR3 has 14 amino acids. Germline lookup yields CDR1 SGHRS and CDR2 YFSETQ. J gave up 2 bases and V 0 bases, and 0 bases lay outside the gene matches. CDR3 nucleotides: TGCGCCAGCAGCTTGGGACAGGGGGCCTACGAGCAGTACTTC. This sequence encodes CASSLGQGAYEQYF.

This clonotype turned up a few times. This chain connects TRBV7-2 to TRBJ2-5; 7 bases are a match to TRBD1. CDR3 size: 14 residues. The V segment lost 5 bases and the J segment 1 base; nucleotides outside the gene matches: 4. The germline V gene encodes CDR1 SGHTA and CDR2 FQGNSA. CDR3 sequence: CASSQRQGQETQYF. The CDR3 region has the DNA TGTGCCAGCAGCCAAAGACAGGGCCAAGAGACCCAGTACTTC.